This T cell receptor (beta chain) was found in a study of T cells in Graves' hyperthyroidism and ophthalmopathy. As for the study in general: Blood from the periphery was taken at initial diagnosis, before any treatment.

This clonotype appeared many times. The antigen is not known. Study results and limitations: Most thyroid clonotypes with frequency above 0.001 were detected in blood.

The germline CDR1 and CDR2 sequences are SGHTA and FQGNSA. V lost 5 bases to trimming and J lost 2 bases, with 9 bases between them. CDR3 size: 13 residues. Amplification targeted TCR beta CDR3 regions from RNA transcripts. HTBI primers were used for first-round RT-PCR of the TCR CDR3. TCRdb recomputed calls from the multiplex PCR reads with MiXCR, one row per CDR3 protein. In the table there are a few hundred thousand distinct CDR3 sequences, approximately 15% of which are singletons. This TCR derives from a woman younger than 45 with Graves' ophthalmopathy. The chain has TRBV7-2 and TRBJ2-5, with D perhaps matching TRBD2 (6 bases). The source material was blood. Here the CDR3 reads CASSVGGQETQYF. The CDR3 DNA reads TGTGCCAGCAGCGTCGGGGGTCAAGAGACCCAGTACTTC.